This T cell receptor beta chain was sequenced for a study of OX40 agonist ivuxolimab in advanced cancers. On the study more broadly: Participants could have had prior anti-PD-1, anti-PD-L1 or anti-CTLA-4 therapy, and around 40% had some.

In germline, CDR1 is MDHEN, CDR2 SYDVKM. The CDR3 runs 14 residues. Trimming stripped 3 bases from V and 1 base from J, with 9 bases between. For this clone: Its antigen remains unknown.

People who had autoimmune disease history or systemic immunosuppression were excluded. The assay was immunoSEQ multiplex PCR, and TCRdb's table has in-frame clones only and misses some. The profile shows tens of thousands of clones, under 90% of them singletons. General study points: Specificity for antigen went undetermined in the expanded peripheral T cells. A proportion of nonresponders additionally exhibited low normalized T-cell clonal expansion.

This TCR was recovered from an adult with an advanced solid tumor such as melanoma, head and neck, liver or kidney cancer. V usage is TRBV28 and J usage is TRBJ1-1, with a tentative D call TRBD1 (5 bases). The sequencing used CD4+ or CD8+ T cells sorted from blood, collected in a trial of the OX40 agonist ivuxolimab. The CDR3 loop is CASSFGTQNTEAFF. The CDR3 DNA is TGTGCCAGCAGTTTCGGGACTCAGAACACTGAAGCTTTCTTT.